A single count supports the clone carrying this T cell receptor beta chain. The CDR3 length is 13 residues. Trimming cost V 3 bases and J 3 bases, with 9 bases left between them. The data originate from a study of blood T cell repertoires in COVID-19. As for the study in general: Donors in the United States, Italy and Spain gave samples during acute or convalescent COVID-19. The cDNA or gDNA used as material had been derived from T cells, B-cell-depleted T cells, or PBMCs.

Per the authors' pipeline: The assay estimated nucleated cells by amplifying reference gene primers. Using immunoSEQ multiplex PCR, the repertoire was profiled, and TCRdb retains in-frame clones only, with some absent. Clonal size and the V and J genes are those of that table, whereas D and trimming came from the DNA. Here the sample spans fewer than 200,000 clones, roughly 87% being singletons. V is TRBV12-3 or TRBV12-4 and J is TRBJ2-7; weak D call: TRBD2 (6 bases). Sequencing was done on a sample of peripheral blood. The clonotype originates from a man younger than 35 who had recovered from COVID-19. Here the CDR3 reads CASSLGGVYEQYF. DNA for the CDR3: TGTGCCAGCAGTTTGGGGGGAGTCTACGAGCAGTACTTC.